This T cell receptor (beta chain) was captured by sequencing in a study of blood T cell repertoires in COVID-19. Study information: Sites across the United States, Italy and Spain contributed samples from acute and convalescent COVID-19. T cells, B-cell-depleted T cells, or PBMCs provided the cDNA or gDNA that served as material.

Between the trimmed V and J ends, which lost 0 bases and 0 bases, there was a span of 14 bases. Germline CDR1 LGHNA, CDR2 YSLEER. The CDR3 extends over 17 amino acids. The authors' processing: Nucleated cell number was recorded as an estimate derived from reference gene primer amplification. Clones were sequenced by immunoSEQ multiplex PCR, and TCRdb holds only the in-frame ones, with some missing. V, J and clone size derive from that table, while D and trimming were established from the DNA sequence. The sample has about 48,000 clones; 75% to 85% are singletons. This sequence was found in a man between 40 and 49 years old with acute or convalescent COVID-19. Input material: peripheral blood. The V and J genes are TRBV4-3 and TRBJ1-1; D might be TRBD1 (5 bases). The CDR3 here is CASSQEGARGLNTEAFF. As DNA, the CDR3 is TGCGCCAGCAGCCAAGAAGGGGCTAGGGGTCTGAACACTGAAGCTTTCTTT.